Below are 7 T cell receptor beta chains sequenced from a single sample in a study of blood T cell repertoires in COVID-19. Sequencing used immunoSEQ multiplex PCR; TCRdb keeps in-frame clones, though not all of them. This table has more than 150,000 clones, about 87% appearing once. The material sequenced was peripheral blood. The receptors were sampled from a woman aged 70-85 years with COVID-19, enrolled during active disease.

The chain carries TRBV14 and TRBJ1-4, with TRBD1 matching over 9 bases. The CDR3 is made up of 16 amino acids. The V gene end was trimmed by 0 bases and the J gene end by 11 bases; junction bases not matched to a gene: 10. Germline V gene data show CDR1 as SGHDN and CDR2 as FVKESK. CDR3 nucleotides: TGTGCCAGCAGCCAAGACTTACCCGGGACAGGGATGAAACTGTTTTTT. It encodes CASSQDLPGTGMKLFF.

The chain joins TRBV5-1 to TRBJ1-2, with D possibly being TRBD1 (5 bases). This CDR3 comprises 17 residues. V lost 0 bases and J 0 bases, leaving 15 bases between the germline ends. The V gene's germline CDR1 is SGHRS and CDR2 YFSETQ. Here the CDR3 reads CASSLGGAELSNYGYTF. CDR3 nucleotides: TGCGCCAGCAGCTTGGGGGGCGCGGAACTCTCTAACTATGGCTACACCTTC.

This clone was seen only once. J is TRBJ2-3 and V is TRBV30; 11 bases agree with TRBD2. V shed 4 bases, J shed 6 bases, and the junction held 9 bases outside the gene matches. Looked up from germline, CDR1 is GTSNPN and CDR2 is SVGIG (reference sequence). This CDR3 has 15 amino acids. CDR3 nucleotide sequence: TGTGCCTGGACGACTAGCGGGATATTAGGGGATACGCAGTATTTT. It specifies CAWTTSGILGDTQYF.

The rearrangement uses TRBV28 and TRBJ2-5; 9 bases agree with TRBD1. With 5 bases clipped from V and 5 bases from J, the junction kept 6 bases outside the gene matches. The CDR3 consists of 14 residues. Germline V CDR1 and CDR2: MDHEN, SYDVKM. CDR3 in DNA: TGTGCCAGCAGTCCAACAGGGGGCCGGGAGACCCAGTACTTC. This codes for CASSPTGGRETQYF.

This sequence joins TRBV19 and TRBJ1-2; 10 bases match TRBD1. V was clipped by 7 bases and J by 3 bases; unmatched bases: 8. Germline CDR1 and CDR2: LNHDA and SQIVND (reference sequence). The CDR3 runs 15 residues. CDR3 nucleotides: TGTGCCAGTATAGGCCGGGACAGGGGCTACTATGGCTACACCTTC. Translation: CASIGRDRGYYGYTF.

V and J are TRBV7-9 and TRBJ1-2; 7 bases are a match to TRBD1. The CDR3 runs to 14 residues. CDR1 is SEHNR, CDR2 FQNEAQ, per germline (reference sequence). The junction had 12 bases not matched to a gene; V was cut back by 6 bases and J by 8 bases. CDR3 bases: TGTGCCAGCAGTCCACAGGGGCTGATGGGGGGCTACACCTTC. Translation gives CASSPQGLMGGYTF.

The chain couples TRBV30 to TRBJ2-3, with 9 bases aligning to TRBD1. Germline lookup yields CDR1 GTSNPN and CDR2 SVGIG (reference sequence). This CDR3 comprises 14 residues. With 3 bases clipped from V and 6 bases from J, the junction kept 7 bases outside the gene matches. This CDR3 reads CAWRSGQGTDTQYF. The CDR3 DNA reads TGTGCCTGGAGGTCCGGACAGGGGACGGATACGCAGTATTTT.